This is a list of T cell receptor beta chains from one sample in a study of cytomegalovirus exposure and HLA in healthy donors. Repertoires were generated with immunoSEQ multiplex PCR, while TCRdb's copy carries only in-frame clones and drops some. The table records more than 130,000 clones, roughly 83% of them present only once. The sample was PBMCs. The source of these receptors is a man aged 35-49 years in good health and CMV-seropositive. Both conserved end residues are part of each CDR3. Fields, in order: clone size, D gene, V gene, J gene, CDR3 protein, CDR3 DNA. A D gene is named only where the DNA matches it firmly. Rows give clone size only sometimes, using once, few, many, or a class for an expanded clone.

abundance: -
d_gene: -
v_gene: TRBV10-1
j_gene: TRBJ2-7
CDR3aa: CASSEGSRRYEQYF
CDR3nt: TGCGCCAGCAGTGAGGGGAGTCGGCGCTACGAGCAGTACTTC

abundance: -
d_gene: TRBD1
v_gene: TRBV5-1
j_gene: TRBJ1-5
CDR3aa: CASSYGQGDNQPQHF
CDR3nt: TGCGCCAGCAGCTACGGACAGGGGGACAATCAGCCCCAGCATTTT

abundance: -
d_gene: TRBD2
v_gene: TRBV27
j_gene: TRBJ2-3
CDR3aa: CASSSSLAGLTDTQYF
CDR3nt: TGTGCCAGCAGTTCCTCGTTAGCGGGGCTCACAGATACGCAGTATTTT

abundance: -
d_gene: -
v_gene: TRBV2
j_gene: TRBJ1-2
CDR3aa: CASSERLANYGYTF
CDR3nt: TGTGCCAGCAGCGAGCGCTTGGCTAACTATGGCTACACCTTC

abundance: -
d_gene: TRBD1
v_gene: TRBV5-1
j_gene: TRBJ2-7
CDR3aa: CASSLDLAGGSYF
CDR3nt: TGCGCCAGCAGCTTGGACCTGGCAGGGGGTAGCTACTTC

abundance: -
d_gene: -
v_gene: TRBV21-1
j_gene: TRBJ2-1
CDR3aa: CASSPGPGRIRDIPFSYNEQFF
CDR3nt: TGTGCCAGCAGCCCCGGCCCCGGCCGCATCCGGGACATCCCCTTCTCCTACAATGAGCAGTTCTTC

abundance: once
d_gene: -
v_gene: TRBV7-8
j_gene: TRBJ2-7
CDR3aa: CASSLEGTQYF
CDR3nt: TGTGCCAGCAGTCTCGAGGGAACTCAGTACTTC

abundance: -
d_gene: TRBD1
v_gene: TRBV28
j_gene: TRBJ1-6
CDR3aa: CASSFPTGGGYNSPLHF
CDR3nt: TGTGCCAGCAGTTTCCCCACAGGGGGAGGGTATAATTCACCCCTCCACTTT

abundance: -
d_gene: -
v_gene: TRBV18
j_gene: TRBJ2-7
CDR3aa: CASSPGGTLRSEQYF
CDR3nt: TGTGCCAGCTCACCAGGGGGGACCCTACGAAGCGAGCAGTACTTC

abundance: -
d_gene: -
v_gene: TRBV11-2
j_gene: TRBJ1-6
CDR3aa: CASSSIPGSYNSPLHF
CDR3nt: TGTGCCAGCAGCTCCATCCCAGGCTCCTATAATTCACCCCTCCACTTT

abundance: -
d_gene: -
v_gene: TRBV5-1
j_gene: TRBJ1-2
CDR3aa: CASSLQENYGYTF
CDR3nt: TGCGCCAGCAGCTTACAGGAGAACTATGGCTACACCTTC

abundance: -
d_gene: TRBD1
v_gene: TRBV11-2
j_gene: TRBJ2-2
CDR3aa: CASSSHRDRAGGELFF
CDR3nt: TGTGCCAGCAGCTCACACCGGGACAGAGCAGGCGGGGAGCTGTTTTTT

abundance: -
d_gene: -
v_gene: TRBV4-3
j_gene: TRBJ1-1
CDR3aa: CASSQEPRLNTEAFF
CDR3nt: TGCGCCAGCAGCCAAGAACCGCGGCTAAACACTGAAGCTTTCTTT

abundance: -
d_gene: -
v_gene: TRBV7-9
j_gene: TRBJ1-5
CDR3aa: CASSLGSGADQPQHF
CDR3nt: TGTGCCAGCAGCTTAGGGTCAGGGGCGGATCAGCCCCAGCATTTT

abundance: -
d_gene: TRBD2
v_gene: TRBV5-1
j_gene: TRBJ2-7
CDR3aa: CASRQLAGGAYEQYF
CDR3nt: TGCGCCAGCAGGCAACTAGCGGGAGGCGCGTACGAGCAGTACTTC

abundance: -
d_gene: -
v_gene: TRBV20-1
j_gene: TRBJ1-2
CDR3aa: CSARDPPGYTF
CDR3nt: TGCAGTGCCAGAGATCCCCCAGGCTACACCTTC

abundance: -
d_gene: TRBD1
v_gene: TRBV19
j_gene: TRBJ1-4
CDR3aa: CASRRQGVREKLFF
CDR3nt: TGTGCCAGCCGAAGACAGGGGGTAAGGGAAAAACTGTTTTTT

abundance: -
d_gene: TRBD2
v_gene: TRBV5-5
j_gene: TRBJ2-7
CDR3aa: CASSPHLSGRSYEQYF
CDR3nt: TGTGCCAGCAGCCCCCACTTGAGCGGGAGATCCTACGAGCAGTACTTC

abundance: -
d_gene: -
v_gene: TRBV11-2
j_gene: TRBJ1-1
CDR3aa: CASNLQGRTEAFF
CDR3nt: TGTGCCAGCAACCTACAGGGTCGCACTGAAGCTTTCTTT

abundance: -
d_gene: -
v_gene: TRBV18
j_gene: TRBJ2-6
CDR3aa: CASSPPGVPGANVLTF
CDR3nt: TGTGCCAGCTCACCTCCAGGGGTGCCTGGGGCCAACGTCCTGACTTTC

abundance: -
d_gene: TRBD1
v_gene: TRBV18
j_gene: TRBJ2-7
CDR3aa: CASSVGTGLGYEQYF
CDR3nt: TGTGCCAGCTCCGTCGGGACAGGACTCGGCTACGAGCAGTACTTC

abundance: -
d_gene: TRBD1
v_gene: TRBV2
j_gene: TRBJ2-2
CDR3aa: CASRTGVGSTGELFF
CDR3nt: TGTGCCAGCAGGACAGGGGTAGGGAGCACCGGGGAGCTGTTTTTT

abundance: -
d_gene: TRBD2
v_gene: TRBV5-1
j_gene: TRBJ2-3
CDR3aa: CASSSAGGYTDTQYF
CDR3nt: TGCGCCAGCAGCTCTGCGGGAGGGTACACAGATACGCAGTATTTT

abundance: -
d_gene: -
v_gene: TRBV13
j_gene: TRBJ1-2
CDR3aa: CASSLQGWRGYTF
CDR3nt: TGTGCCAGCAGCCTTCAGGGGTGGAGAGGCTACACCTTC

abundance: -
d_gene: TRBD1
v_gene: TRBV5-1
j_gene: TRBJ1-4
CDR3aa: CASSWMTGAGEKLFF
CDR3nt: TGCGCCAGCAGCTGGATGACAGGGGCGGGTGAAAAACTGTTTTTT

abundance: -
d_gene: -
v_gene: TRBV5-1
j_gene: TRBJ1-4
CDR3aa: CASSLAGKTNEKLFF
CDR3nt: TGCGCCAGCAGCTTGGCAGGGAAAACTAATGAAAAACTGTTTTTT